This T cell receptor beta chain is drawn from a study of spatial heterogeneity in lung cancer. Across the study: A unique TCR and UMI combination showed up more than ten times in raw reads, on average.

Time point noted: blood at routine non-recurrence follow-up after resection. The input material, whole RNA from tumor, nontumor lung or frozen PBMC, was sequenced unsorted. Every TCR cDNA molecule carried a tag that served as a unique molecular identifier. Using its own MiXCR run on the 5' RACE reads, TCRdb lists one record per CDR3 protein. The sample holds over 40,000 distinct CDR3 sequences, about 12% seen once. V lost 5 bases and J lost 4, with 9 bases in between. Germline-derived CDR1 and CDR2 are PRHDT and FYEKMQ (reference sequence). The CDR3 extends over 12 amino acids. The specimen comprised PBMCs, sampled at follow-up. The source of this sequence is a male donor with early-stage non-small cell lung cancer. This chain links TRBV13 with TRBJ2-7; D not resolved. Here the CDR3 reads CASSLNKYEQYF. Here the CDR3 DNA reads TGTGCCAGCAGCCTCAATAAATACGAGCAGTACTTC.